The following is a T cell receptor beta chain sequence with its context. The data derive from a study of early T cells in non-severe SARS-CoV-2 infection. Study background: Bulk RNA taken from unsorted whole blood was sequenced, leaving chains unpaired.

V dropped 3 bases and J dropped 5; count of bases not matched to a gene: 6. There are 13 residues in the CDR3. CDR1 and CDR2 from the germline V gene are GTSNPN and SVGIG (reference sequence). cDNA molecules, individually, were tagged with unique molecular identifiers. TCRdb used MiXCR to reprocess the 5' RACE reads, holding one entry per CDR3 protein. Here the sample spans approximately 50,000 distinct CDR3 sequences, approximately 8.4% being singletons. Input material: whole blood. The rearrangement joins TRBV30 to TRBJ1-1; TRBD1 matches 7 bases. This TCR was sampled from an adult who was a healthcare worker with PCR-confirmed SARS-CoV-2 infection or an uninfected control (not recorded which). The CDR3 coding sequence is TGTGCCTGGAGGCGACAGGGTTGGACTGAAGCTTTCTTT. It yields the protein CAWRRQGWTEAFF.